This is a list of T cell receptor beta chains from one sample in a study of T cells in localized non-small cell lung cancer. Some clones are missing from TCRdb's copy, which holds only in-frame ones; the method was immunoSEQ multiplex PCR. The sample lists over 50,000 clones; around four fifths were seen once. Sequencing was performed on peripheral blood mononuclear cells, taken before any cancer treatment. Receptors were obtained from a man between 40 and 75 years old with stage III lung adenocarcinoma. CDR3s leave out the opening cysteine and the closing phenylalanine or tryptophan. Each record gives: V gene, J gene, CDR3 protein.

TRBV19	TRBJ2-7	ASSIGGVSSYEQY
TRBV5-8	TRBJ2-7	ASSLEQGTEQY
TRBV4-1	TRBJ1-2	ASSQDYESYT
TRBV7-2	TRBJ2-3	ASSAGTGFTDTQY
TRBV5-1	TRBJ2-7	ASSFVYPTEQY
TRBV11-2	TRBJ1-3	ASSLEGGSAQSSGNTIY
TRBV19	TRBJ2-4	ASSLGLAGGLMAKNIQY
TRBV5-1	TRBJ2-5	ASSPGTVQETQY
TRBV10-3	TRBJ2-2	AISETENTGELF
TRBV11-2	TRBJ2-3	ASSLNSDTTDTQY
TRBV9	TRBJ1-3	ASGQGASSGNTIY
TRBV30	TRBJ1-2	AWSRQGPIYGYT
TRBV28	TRBJ2-3	ASKDRGGTDTQY
TRBV18	TRBJ1-5	ASSRSGGTGDQPQH
TRBV9	TRBJ2-3	ASSVDRGASDTQY
TRBV2	TRBJ2-5	ASSEGRALQDWQETQY
TRBV18	TRBJ1-5	ASSQGGDQPQH
TRBV11-3	TRBJ1-1	ASSITSGGGAF
TRBV5-7	TRBJ1-2	ASSPASSASNYGYT
TRBV6-6	TRBJ1-1	ASRGQGAEAF
TRBV30	TRBJ1-3	AWRPLGNTIY
TRBV28	TRBJ1-4	ASSPPVQGGNEKLF
TRBV9	TRBJ1-2	ASSSRGQGGGYT
TRBV4-2	TRBJ2-7	ASSQSRGGSYEQY
TRBV11-2	TRBJ1-2	ASSLVPPVYGYT
TRBV13	TRBJ1-3	ASSHETGTGGSSGNTIY
TRBV5-4	TRBJ2-3	ASSLADGIPATQY
TRBV7-6	TRBJ1-2	ASSSGTGDSSA
TRBV11-2	TRBJ1-1	ASSPQLNTEAF
TRBV9	TRBJ1-2	ASSDNRGSMGYT
TRBV2	TRBJ2-5	ASSGTSGSETQY
TRBV10-2	TRBJ1-5	ASRLGEYQPQH
TRBV27	TRBJ1-2	ASSLRGDSFGYT
TRBV7-2	TRBJ2-2	ASSLGAGGPAGELF
TRBV5-1	TRBJ2-7	ASSTEQGTPGSKQY
TRBV6-5	TRBJ1-4	ASSYSVNSEKLF
TRBV9	TRBJ1-3	ASSRSGQSSGNTIY
TRBV9	TRBJ2-7	ASSPGTRDYEQY
TRBV11-3	TRBJ1-2	ASSSGGIYGYT
TRBV11-3	TRBJ2-7	ASSLDPVSSYEQY
TRBV6-6	TRBJ1-5	AVGSNQPQH
TRBV6-1	TRBJ1-4	ASNEGATREKLF
TRBV11-2	TRBJ1-1	ASGGQLNTEAF
TRBV27	TRBJ1-6	ASSPHPHSPLH
TRBV7-9	TRBJ1-2	ASSLRDRGLQGYT
TRBV7-9	TRBJ2-3	ASSFVDFTDTQY
TRBV19	TRBJ2-7	ASSPTGTGSDGEQY
TRBV9	TRBJ2-2	ASSEFTGELF
TRBV4-1	TRBJ2-3	ASSQGPSGTDTQY
TRBV7-2	TRBJ2-5	ASNLLGGTQY
TRBV7-8	TRBJ2-7	ASSLQGYEQY
TRBV25-1	TRBJ1-6	ASSFSGVGAGDSPLH
TRBV7-2	TRBJ2-3	ASSPGGLSPDTQY
TRBV5-1	TRBJ2-7	ASSLMQRETYEQY
TRBV5-1	TRBJ1-1	ASRKGGDGMNTEAF
TRBV5-4	TRBJ1-2	ASSEGSGANYGYT